This TCR beta chain was sequenced in a study of a mutant IDH1 vaccine in newly diagnosed glioma. Study context: Among treated patients, about 60% were male and around 38% female, and mean age was approximately 40 years. Broader study findings: Most patients, 85% to 95%, showed vaccine-induced immune responses. Changes in the top peripheral T cell clonotypes seemingly had no bearing on pseudoprogression.

Clones were sequenced by immunoSEQ multiplex PCR, and TCRdb holds only the in-frame ones, with some missing. The sample records almost 95,000 clones, 89% being singletons. The V and J ends lost 4 bases and 3 bases, in that order; junction bases with no gene match: 12. Germline V CDR1 and CDR2: SGHVS, FQNEAQ. The length of the CDR3 is 16 residues. Notes on this clone: Its antigen is undetermined.

Described time point: week 47, end of study. Every single dose of the vaccine, 300 ug of mutant IDH1 20-mer peptide, came with topical imiquimod. At weeks 1, 3, 5, 7, 11, 15, 19 and 23, patients received a vaccination, eight in all. The chain joins TRBV7-8 to TRBJ2-7; TRBD2 matches at 7 bases. The origin of this receptor is a woman aged 45 to 65 with glioma. The sequences come from PBMCs, collected from a glioma patient whose treatment included an IDH1 peptide vaccine. In nucleotides, the CDR3 is TGTGCCAGCAGCTCCCGGGAGGCCAAGTCCCTCTACGAGCAGTACTTC. Its translation: CASSSREAKSLYEQYF.